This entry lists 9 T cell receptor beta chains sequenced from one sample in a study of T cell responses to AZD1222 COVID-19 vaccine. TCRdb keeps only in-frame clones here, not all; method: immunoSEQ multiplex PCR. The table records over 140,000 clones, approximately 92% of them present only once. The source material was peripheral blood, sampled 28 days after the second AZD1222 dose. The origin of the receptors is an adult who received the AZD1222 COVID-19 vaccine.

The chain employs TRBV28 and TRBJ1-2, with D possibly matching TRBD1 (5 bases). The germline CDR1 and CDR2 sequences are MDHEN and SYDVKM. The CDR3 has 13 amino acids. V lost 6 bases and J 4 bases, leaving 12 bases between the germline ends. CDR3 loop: CASSSGNSYGYTF. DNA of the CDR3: TGTGCCAGCAGCTCAGGGAACAGCTATGGCTACACCTTC.

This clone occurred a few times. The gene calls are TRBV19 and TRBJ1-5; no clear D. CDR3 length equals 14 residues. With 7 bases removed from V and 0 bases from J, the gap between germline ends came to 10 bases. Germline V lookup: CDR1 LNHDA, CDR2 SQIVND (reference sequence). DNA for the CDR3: TGTGCCAGTACGTCAATCGATAGCAATCAGCCCCAGCATTTT. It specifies CASTSIDSNQPQHF.

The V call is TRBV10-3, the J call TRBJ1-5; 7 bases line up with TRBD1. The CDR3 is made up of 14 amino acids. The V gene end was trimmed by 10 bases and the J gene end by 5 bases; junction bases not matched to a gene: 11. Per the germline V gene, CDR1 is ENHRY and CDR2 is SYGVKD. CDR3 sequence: CATKLDRPHQPQHF. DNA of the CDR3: TGTGCCACCAAACTGGACAGGCCCCATCAGCCCCAGCATTTT.

The CDR3: CASSPRDRGYEQYF. CDR3 bases: TGTGCCAGCAGCCCTCGGGACAGGGGCTACGAGCAGTACTTC. The chain uses TRBV9 and TRBJ2-7; 10 bases line up with TRBD1. Germline V lookup: CDR1 SGDLS, CDR2 YYNGEE. The CDR3 sequence is 14 residues long. Unmatched junction bases numbered 4, after V lost 4 bases and J lost 3 bases.

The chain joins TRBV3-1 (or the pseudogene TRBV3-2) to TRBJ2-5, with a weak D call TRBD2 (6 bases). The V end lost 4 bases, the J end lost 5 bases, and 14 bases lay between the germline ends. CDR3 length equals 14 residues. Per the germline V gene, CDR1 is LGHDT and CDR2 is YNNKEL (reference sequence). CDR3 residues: CASSRDFLAETQYF. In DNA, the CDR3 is TGTGCCAGCAGCCGGGACTTCTTGGCGGAGACCCAGTACTTC.

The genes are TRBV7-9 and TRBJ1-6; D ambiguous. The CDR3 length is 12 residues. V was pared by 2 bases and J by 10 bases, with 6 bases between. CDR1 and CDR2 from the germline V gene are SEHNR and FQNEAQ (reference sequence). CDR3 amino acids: CASSLSGSPLHF. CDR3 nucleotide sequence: TGTGCCAGCAGCTTATCGGGGTCACCCCTCCACTTT. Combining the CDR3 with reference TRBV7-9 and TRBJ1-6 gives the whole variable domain DTGVSQNPRHKITKRGQNVTFRCDPISEHNRLYWYRQTLGQGPEFLTYFQNEAQLEKSRLLSDRFSAERPKGSFSTLEIQRTEQGDSAMYLCASSLSGSPLHFGNGTRLTVT.

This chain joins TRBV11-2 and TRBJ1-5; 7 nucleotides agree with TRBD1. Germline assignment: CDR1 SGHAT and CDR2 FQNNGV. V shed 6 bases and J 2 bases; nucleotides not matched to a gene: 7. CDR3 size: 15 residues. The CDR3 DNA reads TGTGCCAGCAGTTATCTTGGGACAGGCAATCAGCCCCAGCATTTT. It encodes CASSYLGTGNQPQHF.

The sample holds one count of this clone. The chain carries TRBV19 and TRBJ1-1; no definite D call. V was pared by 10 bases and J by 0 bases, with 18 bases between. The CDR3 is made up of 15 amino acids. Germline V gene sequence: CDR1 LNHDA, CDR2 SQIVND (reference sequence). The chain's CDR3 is CATQDGILMNTEAFF. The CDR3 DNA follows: TGTGCCACCCAGGACGGGATTTTGATGAACACTGAAGCTTTCTTT.

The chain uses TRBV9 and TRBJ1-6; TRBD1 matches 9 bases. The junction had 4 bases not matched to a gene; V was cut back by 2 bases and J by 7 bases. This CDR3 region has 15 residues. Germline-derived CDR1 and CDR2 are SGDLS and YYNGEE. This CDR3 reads CASSVRTGENSPLHF. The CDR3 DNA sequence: TGTGCCAGCAGCGTGAGGACAGGGGAAAATTCACCCCTCCACTTT.